This entry is about one T cell receptor (beta chain). Its antigen remains unidentified. Trimming shortened V by 4 bases and J by 1 base, and 11 bases separated the two germline ends. This CDR3 region has 15 residues. The germline V gene encodes CDR1 KGHSH and CDR2 LQKENI. This entry comes from a study of T cell responses to AZD1222 COVID-19 vaccine. Study-wide results and limits: Nearly half of spike-specific TCRs reportedly go after variant regions that carry no mutations. Vaccination with two AZD1222 doses was followed by a rise in Spike-specific TCR breadth and depth. White British people made up most donors, females outnumbered males, and clonal diversity was possibly underestimated.

Data came from immunoSEQ multiplex PCR; TCRdb stores just in-frame clones and leaves some out. The sample carries 150,000 or so clones, around 90% recorded once. The J gene is TRBJ1-3, the V gene TRBV18; tentative D call: TRBD1 (5 bases). This TCR was recovered from an adult in good health. Sample: peripheral blood, taken on day 0 of AZD1222 vaccination. The CDR3 bases are TGTGCCAGCTCACTAGGAGGGGAATCTGGAAACACCATATATTTT. This translates into CASSLGGESGNTIYF.